Ten or more counts support the clone carrying this T cell receptor beta chain. Its antigen is not identified. This specimen belongs to a study of T cells in Graves' hyperthyroidism and ophthalmopathy. Exclusion of patients followed from uncontrolled infection, other autoimmune disease, pregnancy or lactation. This CDR3 contains 13 residues. The V and J ends lost 6 bases and 4 bases respectively, with 15 bases between them. Germline lookup yields CDR1 DFQATT and CDR2 SNEGSKA (reference sequence). The study's findings and limits: Ophthalmopathy, which appeared later, was predicted by the model a median around 6.5 months before onset. A 13 V-J signature model discriminated ophthalmopathy versus stable hyperthyroidism. Blood shared most expanded thyroid clonotypes above 0.001.

The CDR3 regions of TCR beta were amplified from RNA transcripts. An initial round of RT-PCR targeting the TCR CDR3 relied on the HTBI primer set. TCRdb re-analysed the multiplex PCR reads in MiXCR, keeping a single row per CDR3 protein. The sample yields 470,000 or so distinct CDR3 sequences, more than 20% seen once. This clonotype originated in a man aged 18 to 35 with Graves' hyperthyroidism. Sample: blood. The chain uses TRBV20-1 and TRBJ1-1; D unclear. CDR3 sequence (DNA): TGCAGTGCATCCCCGGGCGCGGGCACTGAAGCTTTCTTT. Its translation is CSASPGAGTEAFF.